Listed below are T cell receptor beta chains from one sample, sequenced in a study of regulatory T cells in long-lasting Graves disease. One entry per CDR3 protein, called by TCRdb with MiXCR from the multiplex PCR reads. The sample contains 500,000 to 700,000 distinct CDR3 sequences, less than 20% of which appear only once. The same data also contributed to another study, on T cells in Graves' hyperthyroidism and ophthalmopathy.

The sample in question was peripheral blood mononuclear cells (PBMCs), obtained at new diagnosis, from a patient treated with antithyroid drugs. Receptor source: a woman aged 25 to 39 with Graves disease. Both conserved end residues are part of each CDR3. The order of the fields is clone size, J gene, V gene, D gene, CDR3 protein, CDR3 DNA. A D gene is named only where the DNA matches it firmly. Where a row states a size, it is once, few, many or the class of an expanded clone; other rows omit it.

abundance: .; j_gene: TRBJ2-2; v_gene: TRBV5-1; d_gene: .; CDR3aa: CASSLVYVTGELFF; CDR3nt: TGCGCCAGCAGCTTGGTGTATGTGACCGGGGAGCTGTTTTTT
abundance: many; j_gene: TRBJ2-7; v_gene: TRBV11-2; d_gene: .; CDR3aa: CASSPENNAFGVYEQYF; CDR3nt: TGTGCCAGCAGCCCCGAAAATAACGCGTTTGGCGTATATGAGCAGTACTTC
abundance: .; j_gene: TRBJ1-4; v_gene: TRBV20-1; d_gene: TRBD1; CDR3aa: CSARDRAGGNEKLFF; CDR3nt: TGCAGTGCTAGAGATAGGGCAGGGGGCAATGAAAAACTGTTTTTT
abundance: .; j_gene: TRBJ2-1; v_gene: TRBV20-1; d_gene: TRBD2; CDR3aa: CSARVGTSGIYNEQFF; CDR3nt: TGCAGTGCTAGAGTGGGGACTAGCGGGATCTACAATGAGCAGTTCTTC
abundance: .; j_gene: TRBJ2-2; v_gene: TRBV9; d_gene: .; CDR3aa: CASSVGGEGTGELFF; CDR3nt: TGTGCCAGCAGCGTAGGTGGCGAGGGGACCGGGGAGCTGTTTTTT
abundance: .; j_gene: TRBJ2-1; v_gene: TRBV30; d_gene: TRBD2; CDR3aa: CADGTSQPIDVSEQFF; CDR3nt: TGTGCCGACGGGACTAGTCAACCTATAGACGTCAGTGAGCAGTTCTTC
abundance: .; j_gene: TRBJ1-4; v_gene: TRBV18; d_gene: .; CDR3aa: CASSPGGGNEKLFF; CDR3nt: TGTGCCAGCTCACCGGGCGGAGGTAATGAAAAACTGTTTTTT
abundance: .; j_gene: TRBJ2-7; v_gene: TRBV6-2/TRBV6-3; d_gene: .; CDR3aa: CASSPGHFSYEQYF; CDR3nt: TGTGCCAGCAGTCCGGGACACTTCTCCTACGAGCAGTACTTC
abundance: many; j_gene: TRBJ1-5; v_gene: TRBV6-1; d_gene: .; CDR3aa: CASTRGTYNQPQHF; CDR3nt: TGTGCCAGCACCCGCGGAACGTACAATCAGCCCCAGCATTTT
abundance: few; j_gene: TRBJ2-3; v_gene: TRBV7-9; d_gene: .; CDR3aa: CASTRPLDGSTDTQYF; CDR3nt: TGTGCCAGCACCCGACCCCTCGACGGTAGCACAGATACGCAGTATTTT
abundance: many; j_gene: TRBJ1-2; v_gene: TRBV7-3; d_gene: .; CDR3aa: CASSPLSGGYGYTF; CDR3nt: TGTGCCAGCAGCCCCCTGTCGGGTGGCTATGGCTACACCTTC
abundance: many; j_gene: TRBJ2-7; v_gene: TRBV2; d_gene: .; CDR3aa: CASKGNSYEQYF; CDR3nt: TGTGCCAGCAAGGGCAACTCCTACGAGCAGTACTTC
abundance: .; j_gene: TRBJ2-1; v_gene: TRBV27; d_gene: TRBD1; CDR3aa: CASGPTGAGNEQFF; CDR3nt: TGTGCCAGCGGGCCGACAGGGGCAGGCAATGAGCAGTTCTTC
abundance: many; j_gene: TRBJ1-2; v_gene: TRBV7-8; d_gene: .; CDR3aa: CASSQGTGNYGYTF; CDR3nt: TGTGCCAGCAGCCAAGGCACCGGCAACTATGGCTACACCTTC
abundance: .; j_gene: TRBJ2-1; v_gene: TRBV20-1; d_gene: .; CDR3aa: CSPEADHNEQFF; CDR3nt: TGCAGTCCGGAGGCGGACCATAATGAGCAGTTCTTC
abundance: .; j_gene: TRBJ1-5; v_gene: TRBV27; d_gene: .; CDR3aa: CASQGGSNQPQHF; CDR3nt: TGTGCCAGCCAGGGTGGAAGCAATCAGCCCCAGCATTTT
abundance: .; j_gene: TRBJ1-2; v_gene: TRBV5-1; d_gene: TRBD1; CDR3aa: CASSLRTGPYGYTF; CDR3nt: TGCGCCAGCAGCCTTAGGACAGGGCCGTATGGCTACACCTTC
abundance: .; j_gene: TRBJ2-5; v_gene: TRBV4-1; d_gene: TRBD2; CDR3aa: CASSQDPTSGQETQYF; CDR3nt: TGCGCCAGCAGCCAAGACCCGACTAGCGGCCAAGAGACCCAGTACTTC
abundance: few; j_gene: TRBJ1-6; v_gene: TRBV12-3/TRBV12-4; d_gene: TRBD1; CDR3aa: CASSLGTGGFGSPLHF; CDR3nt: TGTGCCAGCAGCCTAGGGACAGGGGGGTTTGGGTCACCCCTCCACTTT
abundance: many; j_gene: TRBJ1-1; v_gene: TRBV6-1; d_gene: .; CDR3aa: CASSGTGGARNTEAFF; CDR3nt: TGTGCCAGCAGTGGAACCGGGGGGGCCCGGAACACTGAAGCTTTCTTT
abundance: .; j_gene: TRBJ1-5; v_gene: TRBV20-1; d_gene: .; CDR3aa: CSARAAARSNQPQHF; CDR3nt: TGCAGTGCTAGAGCGGCGGCGAGGAGCAATCAGCCCCAGCATTTT
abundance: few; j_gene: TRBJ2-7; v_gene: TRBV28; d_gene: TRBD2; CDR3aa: CASSPSPGAGDSYEQYF; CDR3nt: TGTGCCAGCAGCCCTTCACCCGGAGCGGGAGACTCCTACGAGCAGTACTTC
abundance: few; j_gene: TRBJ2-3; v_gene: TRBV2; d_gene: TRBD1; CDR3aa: CASSEKIGTGRTGTQYF; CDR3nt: TGTGCCAGCAGTGAAAAAATCGGGACAGGGCGGACCGGTACGCAGTATTTT
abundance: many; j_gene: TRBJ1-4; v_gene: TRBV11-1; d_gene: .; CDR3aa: CASSRGNGEKLFF; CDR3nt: TGTGCCAGCAGCCGAGGAAACGGTGAAAAACTGTTTTTT
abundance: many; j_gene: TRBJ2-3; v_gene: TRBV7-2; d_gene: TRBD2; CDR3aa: CASSLGAGATDTQYF; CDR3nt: TGTGCCAGCAGCTTAGGGGCGGGAGCGACAGATACGCAGTATTTT
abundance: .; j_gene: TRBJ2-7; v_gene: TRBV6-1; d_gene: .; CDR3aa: CASRPDEGAYEQYF; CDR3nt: TGTGCCAGCAGACCGGACGAGGGGGCCTACGAGCAGTACTTC
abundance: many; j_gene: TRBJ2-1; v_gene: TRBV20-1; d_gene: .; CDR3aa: CSAANPGSSYNEQFF; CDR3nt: TGCAGTGCCGCGAACCCGGGGAGCTCCTACAATGAGCAGTTCTTC
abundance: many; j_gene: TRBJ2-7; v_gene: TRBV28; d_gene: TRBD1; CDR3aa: CASSAGQDNSYEQYF; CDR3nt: TGTGCCAGCTCGGCGGGACAGGATAACTCCTACGAGCAGTACTTC
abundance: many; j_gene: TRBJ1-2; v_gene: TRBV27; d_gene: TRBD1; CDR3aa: CASHFSGQGVLGNYGYTF; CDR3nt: TGTGCCAGCCATTTTTCGGGACAGGGGGTATTAGGGAACTATGGCTACACCTTC